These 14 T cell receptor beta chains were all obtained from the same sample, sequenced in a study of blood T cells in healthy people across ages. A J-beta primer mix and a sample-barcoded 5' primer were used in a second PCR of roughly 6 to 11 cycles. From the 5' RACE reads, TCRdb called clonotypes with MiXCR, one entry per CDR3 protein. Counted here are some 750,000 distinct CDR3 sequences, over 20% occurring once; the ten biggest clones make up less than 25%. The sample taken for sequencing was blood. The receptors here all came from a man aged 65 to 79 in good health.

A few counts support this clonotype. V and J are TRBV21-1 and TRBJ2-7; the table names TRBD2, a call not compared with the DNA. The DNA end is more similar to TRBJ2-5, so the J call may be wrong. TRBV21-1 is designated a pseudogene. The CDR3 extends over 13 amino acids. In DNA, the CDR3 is TGTGCCAGCAGCAAGCCTAGCGCTGAGACCCAGTACTTC. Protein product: CASSKPSAETQYF.

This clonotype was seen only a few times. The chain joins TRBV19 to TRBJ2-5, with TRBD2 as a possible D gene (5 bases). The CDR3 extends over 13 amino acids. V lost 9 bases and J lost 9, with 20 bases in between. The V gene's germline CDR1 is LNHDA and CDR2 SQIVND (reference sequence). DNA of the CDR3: TGTGCCAGCCAGGACTCCCGTGAGGCGGCCCAGTACTTC. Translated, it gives CASQDSREAAQYF.

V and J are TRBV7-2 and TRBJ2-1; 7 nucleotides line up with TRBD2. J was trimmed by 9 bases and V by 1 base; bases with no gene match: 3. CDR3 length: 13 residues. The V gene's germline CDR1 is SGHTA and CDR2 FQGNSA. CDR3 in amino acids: CASSLVWEGEQFF. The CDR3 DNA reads TGTGCCAGCAGCTTAGTGTGGGAGGGTGAGCAGTTCTTC.

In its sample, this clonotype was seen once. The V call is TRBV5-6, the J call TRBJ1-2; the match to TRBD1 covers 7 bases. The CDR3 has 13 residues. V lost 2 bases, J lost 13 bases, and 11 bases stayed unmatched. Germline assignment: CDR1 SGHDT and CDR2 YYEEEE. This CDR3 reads CASSFRDSDLCTF. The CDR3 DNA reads TGTGCCAGCAGCTTCCGGGACAGCGACCTCTGCACCTTC.

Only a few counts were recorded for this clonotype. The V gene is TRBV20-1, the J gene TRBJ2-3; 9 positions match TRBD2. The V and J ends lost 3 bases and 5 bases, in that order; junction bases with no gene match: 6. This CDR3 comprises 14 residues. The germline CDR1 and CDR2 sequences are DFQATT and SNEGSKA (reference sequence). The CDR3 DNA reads TGCAGTGCTAGTCCGCGGGAGGGCCTAGATACGCAGTATTTT. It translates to CSASPREGLDTQYF.

The CDR3 spells CASSFSAGVYEQYF. The CDR3 DNA reads TGTGCCAGCAGTTTTTCGGCGGGGGTCTACGAGCAGTACTTC. The rearrangement joins TRBV12-3 or TRBV12-4 to TRBJ2-5, with TRBD2 identical over 7 bases. TRBJ2-7 matches the DNA end more closely, so the J call is doubtful. The CDR3 is 14 amino acids.

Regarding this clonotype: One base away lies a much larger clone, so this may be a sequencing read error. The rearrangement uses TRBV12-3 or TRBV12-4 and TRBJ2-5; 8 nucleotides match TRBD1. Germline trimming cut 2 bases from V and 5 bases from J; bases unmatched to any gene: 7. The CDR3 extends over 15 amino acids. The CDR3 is CASSLQGAIRETQYF. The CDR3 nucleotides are TGTGCCAGCAGTTTACAGGGGGCAATAAGGGAGACCCAGTACTTC.

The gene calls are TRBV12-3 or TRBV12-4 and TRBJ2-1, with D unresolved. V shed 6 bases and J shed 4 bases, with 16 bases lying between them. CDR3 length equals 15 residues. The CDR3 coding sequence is TGTGCCAGCAGCCCGATTGGCGGCACGTACAATGAGCAGTTCTTC. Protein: CASSPIGGTYNEQFF.

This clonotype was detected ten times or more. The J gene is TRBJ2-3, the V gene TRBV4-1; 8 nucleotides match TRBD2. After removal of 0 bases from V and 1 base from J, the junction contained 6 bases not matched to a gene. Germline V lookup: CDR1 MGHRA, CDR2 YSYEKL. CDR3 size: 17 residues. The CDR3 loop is CASSQDLAGGGTDTQYF. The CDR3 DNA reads TGCGCCAGCAGCCAAGACTTGGCGGGAGGAGGCACAGATACGCAGTATTTT.

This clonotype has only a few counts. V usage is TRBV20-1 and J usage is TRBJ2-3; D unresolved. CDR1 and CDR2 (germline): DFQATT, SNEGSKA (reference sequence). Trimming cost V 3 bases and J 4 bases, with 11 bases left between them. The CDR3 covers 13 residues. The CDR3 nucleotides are TGCAGTGCTAGCACCTACATGGCAGATACGCAGTATTTT. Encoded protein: CSASTYMADTQYF.

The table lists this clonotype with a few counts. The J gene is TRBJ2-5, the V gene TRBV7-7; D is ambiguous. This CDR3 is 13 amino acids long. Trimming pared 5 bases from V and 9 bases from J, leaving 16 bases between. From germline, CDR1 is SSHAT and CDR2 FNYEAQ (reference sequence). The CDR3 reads CASSADDDGSQYF. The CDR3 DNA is TGTGCCAGCAGCGCCGACGACGACGGGTCCCAGTACTTC.

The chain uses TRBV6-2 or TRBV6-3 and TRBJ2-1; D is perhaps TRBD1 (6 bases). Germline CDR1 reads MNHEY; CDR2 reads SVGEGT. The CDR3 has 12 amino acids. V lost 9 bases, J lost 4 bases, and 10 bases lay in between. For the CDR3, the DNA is TGTGCCAGTAAAACAGGGTACAATGAGCAGTTCTTC. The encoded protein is CASKTGYNEQFF.

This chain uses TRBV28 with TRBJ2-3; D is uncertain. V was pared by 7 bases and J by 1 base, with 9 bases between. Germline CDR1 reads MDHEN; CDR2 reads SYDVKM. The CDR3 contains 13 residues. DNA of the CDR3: TGTGCCAGCAACCTCGCCGGCACAGATACGCAGTATTTT. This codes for CASNLAGTDTQYF.

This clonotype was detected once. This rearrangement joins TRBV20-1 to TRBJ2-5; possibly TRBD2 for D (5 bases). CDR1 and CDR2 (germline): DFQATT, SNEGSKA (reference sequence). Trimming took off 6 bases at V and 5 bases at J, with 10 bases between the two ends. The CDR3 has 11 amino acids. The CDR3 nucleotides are TGCAGTGCGGGAGTTACGGAGACCCAGTACTTC. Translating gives CSAGVTETQYF.